The 7 T cell receptor beta chains below come from one sample, sequenced in a study of shared clonotypes between healthy human individuals. Terminally differentiated effector memory CD45RA+ cells were excluded by CCR7 positive selection of CD45RO-negative cells. This table comes from immunoSEQ multiplex PCR, and its TCRdb copy is limited to in-frame clones, with some not included. The sample includes over 2 million clones, roughly 94% of them seen just once. The material sequenced was naive CD8+ T cells sorted from blood. These receptors all come from a man aged 18 to 29 in good health.

The count of this clone is one. This chain links TRBV18 with TRBJ1-1; possibly TRBD1 for D (5 bases). The V gene lost 0 bases and the J gene lost 0 bases, with 17 bases spanning the gap. Germline values: CDR1 KGHSH, CDR2 LQKENI. This CDR3 is built from 18 residues. The DNA for the CDR3 is TGTGCCAGCTCACCACCCCCGGGGGACCGTTTCATGAACACTGAAGCTTTCTTT. It translates to CASSPPPGDRFMNTEAFF. The complete variable domain, with remaining parts taken from reference TRBV18 and TRBJ1-1, reads NAGVMQNPRHLVRRRGQEARLRCSPMKGHSHVYWYRQLPEEGLKFMVYLQKENIIDESGMPKERFSAEFPKEGPSILRIQQVVRGDSAAYFCASSPPPGDRFMNTEAFFGQGTRLTVV.

The V gene is TRBV6-5, the J gene TRBJ1-1, with D maybe TRBD1 (6 bases). The CDR3 runs to 13 residues. Germline CDR1 reads MNHEY; CDR2 reads SVGAGI. The germline V and J ends were trimmed by 2 bases and 8 bases, with 12 bases remaining between them. CDR3 coding DNA: TGTGCCAGCAGTTACGGGGGGGCGAGAGAAGCTTTCTTT. Its protein is CASSYGGAREAFF.

This clone has more than one count but fewer than ten. The CDR3 DNA reads as TGTGCCAGCACGGGTCAGACAGGGGACGGGTCACCCCTCCACTTT. Protein product: CASTGQTGDGSPLHF. The J gene is TRBJ1-6, the V gene TRBV6-1, with 8 bases identical to TRBD1. Germline V gene data show CDR1 as MNHNS and CDR2 as SASEGT. V shed 7 bases and J 10 bases; nucleotides not matched to a gene: 12. This CDR3 comprises 15 residues.

This clone came up a few times. The chain combines TRBV28 with TRBJ2-7, with D possibly called TRBD1 or TRBD2 (5 bases each). The V gene's germline CDR1 is MDHEN and CDR2 SYDVKM. V lost 9 bases and J lost 3, with 12 bases in between. The CDR3 has 12 residues. Here the CDR3 DNA reads TGTGCCAGTCGGGACCGAGTCTACGAGCAGTACTTC. Its translation: CASRDRVYEQYF. The variable domain in full, with the rest retrieved from reference TRBV28 and TRBJ2-7, is DVKVTQSSRYLVKRTGEKVFLECVQDMDHENMFWYRQDPGLGLRLIYFSYDVKMKEKGDIPEGYSVSREKKERFSLILESASTNQTSMYLCASRDRVYEQYFGPGTRLTVT.

CDR3 sequence reads: CASSYSMRESPLHF. The CDR3 DNA reads TGTGCCAGCAGTTACTCGATGCGGGAATCACCCCTCCACTTT. The rearrangement links TRBV6-5 to TRBJ1-6, with D hard to call. The CDR3 spans 14 residues. V gave up 0 bases and J gave up 10 bases, with 10 bases separating them. The germline V gene has CDR1 MNHEY and CDR2 SVGAGI.

The chain links TRBV9 to TRBJ1-1; D is uncertain. The CDR3 runs to 14 residues. Germline CDR1 and CDR2: SGDLS and YYNGEE. Trimming removed 2 bases at V and 0 bases at J, with 8 bases between. Here the CDR3 reads CASSVVSLNTEAFF. CDR3 in DNA: TGTGCCAGCAGCGTCGTCAGCTTGAACACTGAAGCTTTCTTT.

This clone was found once. In nucleotides, the CDR3 is TGTGCCAGCAGCCCCCCTCTTGGACAGGGTGCCGCAGATACGCAGTATTTT. This codes for CASSPPLGQGAADTQYF. This chain joins TRBV7-9 and TRBJ2-3; 8 nucleotides align to TRBD1. Per germline, CDR1 SEHNR and CDR2 FQNEAQ (reference sequence). There are 17 residues in the CDR3. With 5 bases clipped from V and 4 bases from J, the junction kept 14 bases outside the gene matches.